The text below deals with one TCR beta chain. Its antigen remains undetermined. No much larger clonotype is one base removed from it; base qualities were not supplied. This specimen comes from a study of T cell clones after liver transplantation (dated 2019 in TCRdb). Regarding the research as a whole: Samples were obtained from ITN030ST, a randomized trial in which withdrawal of immunosuppression was attempted within 2 years of liver transplantation. After a pre-transplant mixed lymphocyte reaction, TCRbeta sequencing was used to pinpoint donor-reactive T cell clones, which were subsequently tracked in post-transplant blood. As an antigen-independent comparator for the donor-reactive sequences, third party-reactive TCRbeta sequences from pre-transplant MLRs were identified as well. Of the eight recipients, a few were HCV-positive, while the remaining recipients had been transplanted for non-autoimmune, non-viral indications. The subjects received no induction therapy and were kept on standard immunosuppression until randomization at 12-24 months post-transplant. Tolerance was defined as complete withdrawal of immunosuppression for at least one year without a rise in liver enzymes beyond twice the upper limit of normal. Blood samples were taken pre-transplant, pre-randomization before withdrawal, and post-randomization after full withdrawal or failed withdrawal. The studied cohort comprised 8 liver transplant recipients, 3 classified as tolerant and 5 as non-tolerant. Paper-wide results and their limitations: Conclusions were preliminary, limited by small, heterogeneous patient numbers and non-standardized post-transplant time points. Without allograft tissue specimens, donor-reactive T cells may have migrated into the graft rather than being deleted. In two subjects, low numbers of available donor cells limited the measurable donor-reactive repertoire. The decline in donor-reactive sequences exceeded the decline in third party-reactive sequences, suggesting partial antigen-specific deletion that was unrelated to withdrawal success. After accounting for repertoire turnover, donor-reactive detection was significantly reduced in 7 of 8 subjects for CD4 and 8 of 8 for CD8. In most of the 8 subjects, circulating donor-reactive CD4 TCRbeta sequences decreased significantly after transplant, regardless of tolerance or HCV status.

From its cysteine to its phenylalanine, the CDR3 spans 14 amino acids. The retained sequence is limited to the CDR3, 42 bases, with the frame set at the first base. V loses 2 bases of germline sequence and J loses 7 bases, and the interval between the two ends is 11 bases. In the germline V gene (reference sequence), CDR1 corresponds to MNHEY and CDR2 to SMNVEV. Frozen genomic DNA underwent high-throughput TCRbeta CDR3 sequencing by immunoSEQ, including PCR amplification, mapping, bias correction and internal controls. The original methods were these. Productive rearrangements were kept, and unique TCRbeta sequences were defined by CDR3 nucleotide sequence plus V and J gene. A sequence counted as donor-reactive only if the sequence showed at least 5-fold expansion in CFSE-low cells compared with unstimulated pre-transplant cells and had a frequency of at least 0.01%. To ensure at least 90% detection power, minimum frequency thresholds were set for each subject based on that subject's lowest-template unstimulated sample. Repertoire turnover was measured by Jensen-Shannon divergence between the top 1000 TCRbeta sequences post- and pre-transplant. Two-sided Fisher's exact tests were used to test for changes in the detection of donor-reactive sequences. As stored in TCRdb, this immuneACCESS dataset retains in-frame rearrangements with V and J assigned. A fraction of the clones does not appear; measured against another copy, unresolved V genes explain less than half of the discrepancy, and the remainder lacks a known reason. The V and J calls and the clone size are those of that table, but D and trimming were determined from the DNA. In this sample the table shows 55,000 to 75,000 clones, about two thirds of which occur a single time. Together, the top ten hold around 2.8% of the sample.

Thawed unstimulated PBMCs were stained for CD3, CD4 and CD8 and FACS-sorted into CD3+CD4+ and CD3+CD8+ populations. Randomization to immunosuppression withdrawal applied to every one of the 8 studied subjects. Genomic DNA was isolated with the Qiagen DNeasy Blood and Tissue Kit. The receptor chain draws on TRBV27 and TRBJ2-2; TRBD1 might be the D gene, on 6 matching bases. The sequencing used CD4+ T cells from blood, collected at the approximately 16-month timepoint. The receptor's source is a human patient who received a liver transplant. The graft donor may be the source of some T cells after a transplant. CDR3 region: CASSLARGGGELFF. The sequenced DNA: TGTGCCAGCAGTTTAGCCAGGGGTGGCGGGGAGCTGTTTTTT.